A selection of T cell receptor beta chains follows, all from one sample in a study of blood T cell repertoires in COVID-19. Repertoires were generated with immunoSEQ multiplex PCR, while TCRdb's copy carries only in-frame clones and drops some. Among about 300,000 clones, around 85% were seen once, and the ten largest hold 1.5% to 2%. Sample: PBMCs or T cells enriched from blood (not recorded which). These receptors were obtained from a woman aged 25 to 45 who had been exposed to COVID-19. The CDR3 runs from the conserved cysteine through the conserved F or W. The order of the fields is J gene, V gene, CDR3 protein.

>TRBJ1-4|TRBV21-1
CASSKGSLRGLCEKLFF
>TRBJ1-1|TRBV24-1
CATSLGQGGEAFF
>TRBJ2-1|TRBV2
CASVSSGVGTVFF
>TRBJ1-1|TRBV6-5
CASLNTGGGPEAFF
>TRBJ2-2|TRBV5-1
CASRRQGAITGELFF
>TRBJ2-3|TRBV5-1
CASSSGTSGSTDTQYF
>TRBJ1-2|TRBV5-6
CASSLGTGVFGYTF
>TRBJ1-4|TRBV13
CASSPLKEKLFF
>TRBJ1-5|TRBV19
CASTTQQGVNQPQHF
>TRBJ2-7|TRBV7-6
CASSLGGTYEQYF
>TRBJ1-3|TRBV9
CASSVQEGGNTIYF
>TRBJ2-2|TRBV2
CASREPGLAGDHTGELFF
>TRBJ2-2|TRBV7-3
CASSFGPLAEKGELFF
>TRBJ2-7|TRBV19
CASRDRGLGEQYF
>TRBJ2-7|TRBV28
CASSRLGYEQYF
>TRBJ1-1|TRBV7-9
CASVEGMNTEAFF
>TRBJ1-3|TRBV5-1
CASGNPGGRSGNTIYF
>TRBJ2-5|TRBV18
CASSPLGGALEETQYF
>TRBJ1-2|TRBV5-1
CASSLVTGSYGYTF
>TRBJ1-1|TRBV7-9
CASSLVGQGAGTEAFF
>TRBJ1-5|TRBV3-1/TRBV3-2
CASGKRDQPQHF
>TRBJ1-2|TRBV19
CASRPPGRAWGYTF
>TRBJ2-7|TRBV2
CASTSGSSYEQYF
>TRBJ2-7|TRBV30
CAWSSGLTYEQYF
>TRBJ2-2|TRBV5-1
CASSLSAGGVTGELFF
>TRBJ1-1|TRBV5-1
CASRPDRGLAFF
>TRBJ1-3|TRBV10-3
CAISENPNRGAGNTIYF
>TRBJ2-7|TRBV6-2/TRBV6-3
CASSLGRGGSYEQYF
>TRBJ2-3|TRBV14
CASSPYSTDTQYF
>TRBJ2-7|TRBV2
CASRTSGGPSYEQYF
>TRBJ1-6|TRBV28
CASTAGGGSYNSPLHF
>TRBJ1-1|TRBV19
CASSIGTGGGTEAFF
>TRBJ2-7|TRBV2
CASRPGSSYEQYF
>TRBJ2-2|TRBV4-1
CASSQVGSGATAGELFF
>TRBJ1-3|TRBV28
CASRPPPGQLSGNTIYF
>TRBJ1-6|TRBV4-1
CASSQEQGRNNSPLHF
>TRBJ2-5|TRBV11-1
CASSSSGIGQETQYF
>TRBJ1-2|TRBV11-2
CASSFSGGDGYTF
>TRBJ2-3|TRBV5-1
CASSLEGVRDTQYF
>TRBJ2-5|TRBV7-2
CASSWNGGRGETQYF